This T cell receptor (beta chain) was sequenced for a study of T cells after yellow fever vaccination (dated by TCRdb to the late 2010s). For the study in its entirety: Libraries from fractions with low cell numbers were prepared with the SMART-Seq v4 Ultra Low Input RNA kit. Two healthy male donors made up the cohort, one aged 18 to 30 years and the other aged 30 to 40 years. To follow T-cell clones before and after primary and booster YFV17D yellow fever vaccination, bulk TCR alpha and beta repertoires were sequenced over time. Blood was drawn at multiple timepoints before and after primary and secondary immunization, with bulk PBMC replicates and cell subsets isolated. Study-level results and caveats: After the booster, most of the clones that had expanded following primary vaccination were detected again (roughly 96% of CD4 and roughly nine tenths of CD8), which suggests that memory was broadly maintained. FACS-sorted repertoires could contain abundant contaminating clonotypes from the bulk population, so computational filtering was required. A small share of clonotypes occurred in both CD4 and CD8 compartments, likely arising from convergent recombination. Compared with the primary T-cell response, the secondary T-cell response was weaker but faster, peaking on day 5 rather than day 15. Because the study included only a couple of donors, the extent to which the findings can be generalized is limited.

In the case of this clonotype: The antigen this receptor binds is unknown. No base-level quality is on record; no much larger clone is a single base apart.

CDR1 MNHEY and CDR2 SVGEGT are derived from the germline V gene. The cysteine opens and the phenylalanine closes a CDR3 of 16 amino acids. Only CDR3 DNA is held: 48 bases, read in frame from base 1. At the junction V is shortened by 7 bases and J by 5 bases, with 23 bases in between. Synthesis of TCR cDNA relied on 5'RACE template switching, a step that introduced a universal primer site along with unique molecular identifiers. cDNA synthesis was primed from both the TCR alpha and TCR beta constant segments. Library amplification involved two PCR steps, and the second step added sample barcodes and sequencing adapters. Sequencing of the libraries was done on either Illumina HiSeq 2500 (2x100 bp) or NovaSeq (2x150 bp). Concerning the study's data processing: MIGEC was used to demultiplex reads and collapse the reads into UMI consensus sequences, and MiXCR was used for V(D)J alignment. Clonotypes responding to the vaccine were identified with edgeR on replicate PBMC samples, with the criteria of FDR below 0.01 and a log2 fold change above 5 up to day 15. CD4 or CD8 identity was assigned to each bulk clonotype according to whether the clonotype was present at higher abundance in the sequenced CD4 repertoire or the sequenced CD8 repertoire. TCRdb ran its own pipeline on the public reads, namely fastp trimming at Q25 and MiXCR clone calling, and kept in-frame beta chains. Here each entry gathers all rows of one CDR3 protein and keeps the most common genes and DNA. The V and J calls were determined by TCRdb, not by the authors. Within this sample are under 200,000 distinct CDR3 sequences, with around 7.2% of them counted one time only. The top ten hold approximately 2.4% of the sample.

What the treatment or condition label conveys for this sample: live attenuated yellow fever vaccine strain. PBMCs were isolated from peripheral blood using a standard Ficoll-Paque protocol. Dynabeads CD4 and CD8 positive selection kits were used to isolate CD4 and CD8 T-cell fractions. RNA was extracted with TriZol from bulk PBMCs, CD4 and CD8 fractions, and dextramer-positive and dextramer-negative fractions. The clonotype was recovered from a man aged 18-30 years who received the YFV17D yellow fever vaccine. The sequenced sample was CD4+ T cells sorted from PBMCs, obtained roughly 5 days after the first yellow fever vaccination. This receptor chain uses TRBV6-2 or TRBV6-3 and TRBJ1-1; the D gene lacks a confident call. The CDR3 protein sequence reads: CASTRFASGSGTEAFF. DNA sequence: TGTGCCAGCACCAGGTTTGCGTCGGGTAGCGGGACTGAAGCTTTCTTT.